A single TCR beta chain is shown here with its context. Its antigen is not known. The data were taken from a study of OX40 agonist ivuxolimab in advanced cancers. Across the study: Subjects had a mean age of around 60 years, with a range of 23 to 79; less than 90% were male. Findings of the study overall: Expansion of clones was among the lowest in partial responders at 0.1-3.0 mg/kg.

Repertoires were generated with immunoSEQ multiplex PCR, while TCRdb's copy carries only in-frame clones and drops some. The table records about 81,000 clones, 85% to 95% of them present only once. The CDR3 spans 16 residues. Trimming removed 6 bases at V and 2 bases at J, with 18 bases between. Germline values: CDR1 SGHTS, CDR2 YDEGEE. The source material was CD4+ or CD8+ T cells sorted from blood, sampled in a trial of the OX40 agonist ivuxolimab. This chain connects TRBV5-8 to TRBJ1-5; D gene ambiguous. This receptor was taken from an adult with an advanced solid tumor such as melanoma, head and neck, liver or kidney cancer. The DNA of the CDR3 is TGTGCCAGCACGGTAGGGATGGAAGTAGGCAATCAGCCCCAGCATTTT. Amino acids: CASTVGMEVGNQPQHF.